The 26 T cell receptor beta chains given below trace back to one sample, sequenced in a study of early stage breast cancer tumors. The repertoire was sequenced with immunoSEQ multiplex PCR; TCRdb's copy has only in-frame clones and lacks some. Altogether around 30,000 clones are present, more than 65% being singletons, with the ten largest covering 10%. Material: breast tumor tissue. Receptors originate from a person in their thirties with breast cancer.

V usage is TRBV30 and J usage is TRBJ1-3, with 9 bases that match TRBD1. The CDR3 consists of 17 residues. CDR1 and CDR2 (germline): GTSNPN, SVGIG (reference sequence). V shed 3 bases, J shed 1 base, and the junction held 10 bases outside the gene matches. In nucleotides, the CDR3 is TGTGCCTGGAGAGACCCGGGACAGGGATCGTCTGGAAACACCATATATTTT. Its translation: CAWRDPGQGSSGNTIYF.

The chain has TRBV7-8 and TRBJ2-7; D remains unclear. V was clipped by 2 bases and J by 2 bases, with 10 bases between them. The CDR3 has 14 residues. The germline gives CDR1 SGHVS, CDR2 FQNEAQ. CDR3 region: CASSLQVIAYEQYF. The CDR3 DNA follows: TGTGCCAGCAGCTTACAGGTTATCGCCTACGAGCAGTACTTC.

This clone was picked up one time. The genes are TRBV10-3 and TRBJ2-3; 7 bases are a match to TRBD2. The CDR3 loop spans 13 amino acids. Germline lookup yields CDR1 ENHRY and CDR2 SYGVKD. V lost 9 bases and J lost 4; bases outside the gene matches: 7. The CDR3 region is CAIRGSVPDTQYF. The CDR3 DNA reads TGTGCCATTCGCGGGAGCGTACCAGATACGCAGTATTTT.

This clone was detected a few times. The chain recombines TRBV7-2 with TRBJ2-1; 9 positions agree with TRBD1. Germline V gene sequence: CDR1 SGHTA, CDR2 FQGNSA. J gave up 8 bases and V 5 bases, and 10 bases lay outside the gene matches. The CDR3 is 15 amino acids. The CDR3 nucleotides are TGTGCCAGCAGCCCTACGGGACAGGGAATTGATGAGCAGTTCTTC. Translating gives CASSPTGQGIDEQFF.

The V and J genes are TRBV7-2 and TRBJ2-5, with unresolved D. The CDR3 totals 15 residues. Per germline, CDR1 SGHTA and CDR2 FQGNSA. The V gene lost 6 bases and the J gene lost 4 bases, with 18 bases spanning the gap. The CDR3 is CASRQGGAILETQYF. For the CDR3, the DNA is TGTGCCAGCAGACAAGGCGGAGCTATCTTAGAGACCCAGTACTTC.

This clone has a single count. This chain links TRBV19 with TRBJ1-5; maybe TRBD1 (5 bases). The length of the CDR3 is 17 residues. Between the trimmed V and J ends, which lost 5 bases and 3 bases, there was a span of 20 bases. Germline V gene sequence: CDR1 LNHDA, CDR2 SQIVND (reference sequence). The CDR3 nucleotides are TGTGCCAGTAGTGCGATAGGGTCAGGGAGGACCAATCAGCCCCAGCATTTT. Translating gives CASSAIGSGRTNQPQHF.

This clone was observed a few times. The chain employs TRBV10-3 and TRBJ2-3; 8 bases are shared with TRBD1. This CDR3 comprises 15 residues. V dropped 5 bases and J dropped 3; count of bases not matched to a gene: 7. The germline V gene has CDR1 ENHRY and CDR2 SYGVKD. The chain's CDR3 is CAISPGQASTDTQYF. The CDR3 DNA reads as TGTGCCATCAGTCCGGGACAGGCTTCGACAGATACGCAGTATTTT.

V and J are TRBV11-3 and TRBJ2-1, with a tentative D call TRBD2 (6 bases). The CDR3 is made up of 13 amino acids. Germline V gene lookup returns CDR1 SGHNT and CDR2 YENEEA. V was clipped by 5 bases and J by 9 bases, with 14 bases between them. The CDR3 DNA is TGTGCCAGCAGCATCCTAGGGACTGGTGAGCAGTTCTTC. Translating gives CASSILGTGEQFF.

The rearrangement links TRBV18 to TRBJ2-5; the D is unclear. The CDR3 consists of 15 residues. V lost 4 bases and J 2 bases, leaving 14 bases between the germline ends. Per the germline V gene, CDR1 is KGHSH and CDR2 is LQKENI. The CDR3, as DNA: TGTGCCAGCTCACTGGTGTCTCCCCATCAAGAGACCCAGTACTTC. As protein: CASSLVSPHQETQYF.

This clone was seen more than once but under ten times. The chain employs TRBV4-2 and TRBJ1-5, with D uncertain. Germline CDR1 and CDR2: LGHNA and YNFKEQ. CDR3 length: 15 residues. V was cut by 2 bases and J by 0 bases, with 8 bases left in between. For the CDR3, the DNA is TGTGCCAGCAGCCAACACGGGAATAGCAATCAGCCCCAGCATTTT. This gives the protein CASSQHGNSNQPQHF.

The chain has TRBV14 and TRBJ2-7, with TRBD1 matching 8 bases. The V segment lost 2 bases and the J segment 5 bases; nucleotides outside the gene matches: 8. The CDR3 extends over 15 amino acids. Germline V lookup: CDR1 SGHDN, CDR2 FVKESK. CDR3 residues: CASSQFRTGIHEQYF. The CDR3, as DNA: TGTGCCAGCAGCCAATTCCGGACAGGGATCCACGAGCAGTACTTC. Looking up the rest from reference TRBV14 and TRBJ2-7 gives the full variable domain: EAGVTQFPSHSVIEKGQTVTLRCDPISGHDNLYWYRRVMGKEIKFLLHFVKESKQDESGMPNNRFLAERTGGTYSTLKVQPAELEDSGVYFCASSQFRTGIHEQYFGPGTRLTVT.

The V gene is TRBV7-3, the J gene TRBJ2-7; D may be TRBD1 or TRBD2 (6 bases each). The V gene lost 4 bases and the J gene lost 0 bases, with 10 bases spanning the gap. CDR1 and CDR2 from the germline V gene are SGHTA and FQGTGA. The CDR3 consists of 14 residues. CDR3 region: CASSSRGHSYEQYF. The DNA of the CDR3 is TGTGCCAGCAGCTCACGGGGGCACTCCTACGAGCAGTACTTC.

The CDR3 loop reads CAWSTGNTIYF. CDR3 bases: TGTGCCTGGAGTACGGGAAACACCATATATTTT. This sequence joins TRBV30 and TRBJ1-3, with no clear D. Trimming took 2 bases from V and 4 from J, leaving 3 bases between them. Germline V gene data show CDR1 as GTSNPN and CDR2 as SVGIG (reference sequence). This CDR3 comprises 11 residues.

The gene calls are TRBV10-3 and TRBJ2-7, with 9 bases aligning to TRBD1. The CDR3 covers 16 residues. Germline CDR1 and CDR2: ENHRY and SYGVKD. Trimming removed 3 bases from V and 1 base from J; junction bases left unmatched: 7. CDR3 in amino acids: CAISDPGGTGSYEQYF. CDR3 nucleotides: TGTGCCATCAGTGACCCCGGTGGGACAGGGTCCTACGAGCAGTACTTC.

The chain links TRBV7-7 to TRBJ2-5, with D possibly being TRBD1 (6 bases). This CDR3 comprises 14 residues. Deletions cut 4 bases from V and 3 bases from J, with 12 bases between. CDR1 SSHAT and CDR2 FNYEAQ come from the germline V gene (reference sequence). CDR3: CASSSNRDKETQYF. The CDR3 nucleotides are TGTGCCAGCAGCTCGAACCGGGACAAAGAGACCCAGTACTTC. Complete variable domain (other parts from reference TRBV7-7 and TRBJ2-5): GAGVSQSPRYKVTKRGQDVTLRCDPISSHATLYWYQQALGQGPEFLTYFNYEAQPDKSGLPSDRFSAERPEGSISTLTIQRTEQRDSAMYRCASSSNRDKETQYFGPGTRLLVL.

This chain uses TRBV7-3 with TRBJ2-7, with 9 nucleotides matching TRBD2. The V gene end was trimmed by 0 bases and the J gene end by 0 bases; junction bases not matched to a gene: 0. CDR3 length: 15 residues. In germline, CDR1 is SGHTA, CDR2 FQGTGA. DNA for the CDR3: TGTGCCAGCAGCTTAACTAGCGGGAGCTCCTACGAGCAGTACTTC. It specifies CASSLTSGSSYEQYF.

This clone was counted only a few times. This rearrangement joins TRBV6-4 to TRBJ2-3, with 12 bases lining up with TRBD2. The CDR3 totals 15 residues. The ends lost 6 bases at V and 4 bases at J; junction bases unmatched: 5. Per the germline V gene, CDR1 is MRHNA and CDR2 is SNTAGT. The CDR3 here is CASSATSGRPDTQYF. The CDR3, as DNA: TGTGCCAGCAGCGCGACTAGCGGGAGACCAGATACGCAGTATTTT.

Within the sample, this clone is medium-sized. J is TRBJ2-1 and V is TRBV27, with TRBD2 as a possible D gene (5 bases). The length of the CDR3 is 16 residues. Germline V lookup: CDR1 MNHEY, CDR2 SMNVEV (reference sequence). V was clipped by 4 bases and J by 2 bases, with 15 bases between them. CDR3 region: CASSSLGGSPYNEQFF. The CDR3 DNA reads as TGTGCCAGCAGTTCCCTGGGTGGGAGCCCCTACAATGAGCAGTTCTTC.

The rearrangement joins TRBV19 to TRBJ2-7; D possibly corresponds to TRBD2 (5 bases). CDR3 length: 13 residues. Trimming took off 5 bases at V and 3 bases at J, with 11 bases between the two ends. Germline V gives CDR1 LNHDA, CDR2 SQIVND (reference sequence). The CDR3 here is CASSWTGFYEQYF. The CDR3 DNA follows: TGTGCCAGTAGTTGGACGGGATTCTACGAGCAGTACTTC.

The chain is built from TRBV5-6 and TRBJ2-3, with 9 bases that match TRBD1. Germline CDR1 is SGHDT and CDR2 is YYEEEE. The CDR3 is 16 amino acids. The V segment lost 3 bases and the J segment 6 bases; nucleotides outside the gene matches: 11. CDR3 nucleotide sequence: TGTGCCAGCAGCTCCTGGTCAGGACAGGGGAGCGATACGCAGTATTTT. Translation: CASSSWSGQGSDTQYF.

This clone was seen a single time. The chain is built from TRBV11-2 and TRBJ1-1; the match to TRBD1 covers 7 bases. Germline loops: CDR1 SGHAT, CDR2 FQNNGV. The ends lost 5 bases at V and 3 bases at J; junction bases unmatched: 9. The CDR3 has 15 amino acids. The CDR3 loop reads CASSLTGLGYTEAFF. The CDR3 DNA sequence: TGTGCCAGCAGCCTGACAGGGCTCGGCTACACTGAAGCTTTCTTT.

This clone was detected only once. The chain uses TRBV11-2 and TRBJ1-2; D remains ambiguous. This CDR3 comprises 12 residues. Germline lookup yields CDR1 SGHAT and CDR2 FQNNGV. The germline V and J ends were trimmed by 2 bases and 6 bases, with 7 bases remaining between them. Here the CDR3 DNA reads TGTGCCAGCAGCTTAACTGGGCATGGCTACACCTTC. It translates to CASSLTGHGYTF. The whole variable domain, remainder taken from reference TRBV11-2 and TRBJ1-2, is EAGVAQSPRYKIIEKRQSVAFWCNPISGHATLYWYQQILGQGPKLLIQFQNNGVVDDSQLPKDRFSAERLKGVDSTLKIQPAKLEDSAVYLCASSLTGHGYTFGSGTRLTVV.

The CDR3 DNA reads TGTGCCTGGAGTGCCTATTCGGGGGTTGTTCAGTACTTC. It specifies CAWSAYSGVVQYF. The chain recombines TRBV30 with TRBJ2-4, with D tentatively TRBD2 (6 bases). With 1 base removed from V and 11 bases from J, the gap between germline ends came to 15 bases. CDR1 is GTSNPN, CDR2 SVGIG, per germline (reference sequence). This CDR3 comprises 13 residues.

The V and J genes are TRBV7-2 and TRBJ1-2, with D tentatively TRBD1 (6 bases). Germline-derived CDR1 and CDR2 are SGHTA and FQGNSA. V was pared by 4 bases and J by 2 bases, with 11 bases between. The CDR3 has 14 residues. The DNA of the CDR3 is TGTGCCAGCAGCTGGTTTGGGACAAACTATGGCTACACCTTC. Protein product: CASSWFGTNYGYTF.

This clone was detected a few times. The rearrangement uses TRBV2 and TRBJ1-5; D call uncertain. The CDR3 contains 15 residues. V lost 4 bases and J 3 bases, leaving 13 bases between the germline ends. Germline CDR1 reads SNHLY; CDR2 reads FYNNEI. As DNA, the CDR3 is TGTGCCAGCAGTGTCTCGGCGCGCTCCAATCAGCCCCAGCATTTT. Protein product: CASSVSARSNQPQHF. Supplemented by reference TRBV2 and TRBJ1-5, the full variable domain reads EPEVTQTPSHQVTQMGQEVILRCVPISNHLYFYWYRQILGQKVEFLVSFYNNEISEKSEIFDDQFSVERPDGSNFTLKIRSTKLEDSAMYFCASSVSARSNQPQHFGDGTRLSIL.

In DNA form, the CDR3 reads TGCGCCAGCAGCCAAGATTCGGCAGGGACCGGGGAGCTGTTTTTT. It yields the protein CASSQDSAGTGELFF. The rearrangement joins TRBV4-3 to TRBJ2-2; a possible D gene is TRBD1 (5 bases). The CDR3 runs 15 residues. Germline assignment: CDR1 LGHNA and CDR2 YSLEER. V was cut by 0 bases and J by 5 bases, with 10 bases left in between.